Sequencing of this T cell receptor beta chain was carried out in a study of blood T cell repertoires in COVID-19. Study details: PBMCs, B-cell-depleted T cells, or T cells were the source of the cDNA or gDNA that made up the material.

Per the original methods: Using reference gene primer amplification, nucleated cell counts were estimated. Some clones are missing from TCRdb's copy, which holds only in-frame ones; the method was immunoSEQ multiplex PCR. The V and J calls and clone size come from that table; D and trimming were worked out from the DNA. The data show about 260,000 clones, around 84% seen once. CDR1 and CDR2 (germline): MNHEY, SVGAGI. The CDR3 runs to 13 residues. Trimming cost V 8 bases and J 4 bases, with 12 bases left between them. Those who participated ranged in age from roughly 18 to 89 years and resided in about two dozen US areas. Membership in each cohort depended on participant-reported clinical history.

The specimen sequenced was PBMCs or T cells enriched from blood (not recorded which). This TCR derives from a man aged 25 to 40 with acute COVID-19. J is TRBJ1-5 and V is TRBV6-5; tentatively, D is TRBD1 (5 bases). CDR3 in amino acids: CASRRGSNQPQHF. The CDR3 region has the DNA TGTGCCAGCCGCCGGGGGTCTAATCAGCCCCAGCATTTT.